These 19 T cell receptor beta chains originate from one sample sequenced in a study of blood T cell repertoires in COVID-19. Sequencing was performed with immunoSEQ multiplex PCR; in TCRdb, only in-frame clones are kept and a portion is missing. The sample lists approximately 100,000 clones; around 80% were seen once. The sample consisted of peripheral blood. The receptors come from a man between 65 and 85 years old with acute or convalescent COVID-19.

The chain employs TRBV6-4 and TRBJ2-2; possible D gene TRBD1, 6 bases. This CDR3 is 15 amino acids long. Germline CDR1 is MRHNA and CDR2 is SNTAGT. With 5 bases removed from V and 6 bases from J, the gap between germline ends came to 16 bases. This CDR3 is CASSPGDRPAGELFF. Here the CDR3 DNA reads TGTGCCAGCAGTCCAGGGGATCGACCCGCCGGGGAGCTGTTTTTT.

This clone was counted a few times. The chain joins TRBV5-1 to TRBJ2-1; 8 bases are shared with TRBD2. The CDR3 is 17 amino acids. In germline, CDR1 is SGHRS, CDR2 YFSETQ. Trimming removed 3 bases from V and 6 bases from J; junction bases left unmatched: 14. The CDR3 bases are TGCGCCAGCAGCTCCATTGCTCGTCTAGCGGGTACCAATGAGCAGTTCTTC. Translation gives CASSSIARLAGTNEQFF.

J is TRBJ2-7 and V is TRBV5-1; 8 bases match TRBD2. V gave up 3 bases and J gave up 6 bases; unmatched junction bases: 14. From germline, CDR1 is SGHRS and CDR2 YFSETQ. This CDR3 region has 16 residues. CDR3 region: CASSWGSGESYREQYF. The DNA of the CDR3 is TGCGCCAGCAGCTGGGGTAGCGGGGAGAGTTACCGCGAGCAGTACTTC.

J is TRBJ1-2 and V is TRBV29-1; 8 positions agree with TRBD1. The germline CDR1 and CDR2 sequences are SQVTM and ANQGSEA. This CDR3 is 13 amino acids long. J was trimmed by 8 bases and V by 1 base; bases with no gene match: 6. The CDR3 sequence: CSVEGTGSVGYTF. The DNA of the CDR3 is TGCAGCGTTGAAGGGACAGGGTCAGTAGGCTACACCTTC.

This chain connects TRBV3-1 (or the pseudogene TRBV3-2) to TRBJ2-5; TRBD1 agrees at 7 bases. V shed 1 base, J shed 5 bases, and the junction held 10 bases outside the gene matches. The CDR3 is 16 amino acids. Germline V gene sequence: CDR1 LGHDT, CDR2 YNNKEL (reference sequence). The CDR3 DNA sequence: TGTGCCAGCAGCCAAGTGGGACAGAGAATCGCGGAGACCCAGTACTTC. The encoded protein is CASSQVGQRIAETQYF.

The chain combines TRBV5-3 with TRBJ1-5; the D gene is possibly TRBD1 (5 bases). TRBV5-3 is marked as an open reading frame, function uncertain. The CDR3 has 14 residues. V gave up 7 bases and J gave up 4 bases, with 15 bases separating them. The CDR3 DNA reads TGTGCCAGATCCAATGGGGGGGGGAATCAGCCCCAGCATTTT. It codes for CARSNGGGNQPQHF.

The genes are TRBV2 and TRBJ1-2; the match to TRBD1 covers 9 bases. V shed 11 bases and J 4 bases; nucleotides not matched to a gene: 8. Looked up from germline, CDR1 is SNHLY and CDR2 is FYNNEI. The CDR3 contains 13 residues. The CDR3, as DNA: TGTGCCGGAGGGACAGGGATCTCCTATGGCTACACCTTC. The encoded protein is CAGGTGISYGYTF.

This sequence joins TRBV18 and TRBJ2-1; 11 positions match TRBD2. The ends lost 3 bases at V and 8 bases at J; junction bases unmatched: 6. The CDR3 is 15 amino acids. Germline V gene sequence: CDR1 KGHSH, CDR2 LQKENI. In DNA, the CDR3 is TGTGCCAGCTCACCCTCGACTAGCGGGATATATGAGCAGTTCTTC. It yields the protein CASSPSTSGIYEQFF.

V and J are TRBV10-3 and TRBJ2-7; 12 bases align to TRBD2. CDR3 length: 17 residues. Germline V gene data show CDR1 as ENHRY and CDR2 as SYGVKD. With 6 bases clipped from V and 5 bases from J, the junction kept 14 bases outside the gene matches. The CDR3 region is CAISLSTSGRRWDEQYF. The CDR3 DNA reads as TGTGCCATCAGCCTTTCGACTAGCGGGAGACGGTGGGACGAGCAGTACTTC.

The chain combines TRBV4-3 with TRBJ2-7, with TRBD1 matching 10 bases. The CDR3 runs 15 residues. The germline V gene encodes CDR1 LGHNA and CDR2 YSLEER. V lost 2 bases, J lost 4 bases, and 5 bases stayed unmatched. CDR3 in amino acids: CASSQSRTGGYEQYF. The CDR3, as DNA: TGCGCCAGCAGCCAATCTCGGACAGGGGGGTACGAGCAGTACTTC.

The chain combines TRBV19 with TRBJ1-2; TRBD1 matches 9 bases. J lost 0 bases, V lost 3 bases, and 8 bases had no gene match. This CDR3 spans 17 amino acids. CDR1 and CDR2 from the germline V gene are LNHDA and SQIVND (reference sequence). Here the CDR3 reads CASSIVDRGFSNYGYTF. In nucleotides, the CDR3 is TGTGCCAGTAGTATTGTCGACAGGGGGTTTTCTAACTATGGCTACACCTTC.

For the CDR3, the DNA is TGTGCCAGCAGCGTTTTCCCGGGACTAGAGTCGAATGAGCAGTTCTTC. It translates to CASSVFPGLESNEQFF. V gene TRBV9 combines with J gene TRBJ2-1, with 8 bases lining up with TRBD2. Unmatched junction bases numbered 11, after V lost 2 bases and J lost 7 bases. Germline V lookup: CDR1 SGDLS, CDR2 YYNGEE. The CDR3 totals 16 residues.

This clone was seen once. This chain joins TRBV18 and TRBJ2-7, with a tentative D call TRBD2 (5 bases). The germline V and J ends were trimmed by 6 bases and 2 bases, with 14 bases remaining between them. The CDR3 consists of 14 residues. Germline CDR1 and CDR2: KGHSH and LQKENI. The CDR3 region is CASSLAAGTYEQYF. In DNA, the CDR3 is TGTGCCAGCTCCCTGGCGGCGGGTACCTACGAGCAGTACTTC.

The CDR3, as DNA: TGTGCCATCAGTGATTCCCCAGGGGTGACCTACGAGCAGTACTTC. Amino acids: CAISDSPGVTYEQYF. The chain couples TRBV10-3 to TRBJ2-7, with D tentatively TRBD1 (6 bases). V was cut by 3 bases and J by 2 bases, with 14 bases left in between. Germline V CDR1 and CDR2: ENHRY, SYGVKD. The CDR3 is made up of 15 amino acids.

The V and J genes are TRBV18 and TRBJ2-1, with D possibly matching TRBD2 (5 bases). The germline V gene encodes CDR1 KGHSH and CDR2 LQKENI. V lost 1 base and J lost 6, with 13 bases in between. The CDR3 extends over 15 amino acids. The CDR3, as DNA: TGTGCCAGCTCACCACGGGCTAGCCGGCTCAATGAGCAGTTCTTC. Translated: CASSPRASRLNEQFF.

This clone was observed once. V is TRBV6-5 and J is TRBJ1-6; D is perhaps TRBD1 (6 bases). In germline, CDR1 is MNHEY, CDR2 SVGAGI. Trimming removed 2 bases from V and 10 bases from J, with 15 bases in between. The CDR3 is made up of 15 amino acids. DNA of the CDR3: TGTGCCAGCAGTTACGAGACAGGAGGAAGGTCACCCCTCCACTTT. Amino acids: CASSYETGGRSPLHF.

V gene TRBV7-9 combines with J gene TRBJ2-3, with D unclear. Germline lookup yields CDR1 SEHNR and CDR2 FQNEAQ (reference sequence). The CDR3 consists of 12 residues. V lost 5 bases and J 8 bases, leaving 11 bases between the germline ends. The DNA of the CDR3 is TGTGCCAGCAGCCCAGACTCTGGTACGCAGTATTTT. It codes for CASSPDSGTQYF.

This chain links TRBV3-1 (or the pseudogene TRBV3-2) with TRBJ2-2; TRBD2 aligns across 11 bases. CDR3 size: 20 residues. J gave up 6 bases and V 4 bases, and 19 bases lay outside the gene matches. CDR1 LGHDT and CDR2 YNNKEL come from the germline V gene (reference sequence). CDR3 sequence: CASSPIYASGRSWGAGELFF. The CDR3 coding sequence is TGTGCCAGCAGCCCTATCTACGCTAGCGGGAGGTCCTGGGGCGCCGGGGAGCTGTTTTTT.

The genes are TRBV9 and TRBJ2-5; D may be TRBD1 (6 bases). This CDR3 has 17 amino acids. Germline loops: CDR1 SGDLS, CDR2 YYNGEE. V shed 0 bases and J shed 4 bases, with 19 bases lying between them. Written as DNA, the CDR3 is TGTGCCAGCAGCGTAGGATGGGGGCTCGGGTCAAGAGAGACCCAGTACTTC. It is translated as CASSVGWGLGSRETQYF.